These 20 T cell receptor beta chains came from one sample sequenced in a study of blood T cell repertoires in COVID-19. The repertoire was sequenced with immunoSEQ multiplex PCR; TCRdb's copy has only in-frame clones and lacks some. The sample records 270,000 or so clones, less than 85% being singletons. Sequenced: peripheral blood. These receptors all stem from a young woman with acute or convalescent COVID-19.

The genes are TRBV23-1 and TRBJ2-7; TRBD2 matches at 9 bases. TRBV23-1 is an ORF, and what it does is uncertain. This CDR3 is built from 22 residues. After removal of 2 bases from V and 0 bases from J, the junction contained 23 bases not matched to a gene. In DNA, the CDR3 is TGCGCCAGCAGTCAAGGACCCATTTATAGCGGGGGTGGTATGTTAAGCTCCTACGAGCAGTACTTC. Residues: CASSQGPIYSGGGMLSSYEQYF.

The J gene is TRBJ1-5, the V gene TRBV7-2, with TRBD1 matching over 7 bases. CDR3 length equals 15 residues. The germline V gene has CDR1 SGHTA and CDR2 FQGNSA. After removal of 5 bases from V and 0 bases from J, the junction contained 4 bases not matched to a gene. CDR3 region: CASSAGTVSNQPQHF. The CDR3 bases are TGTGCCAGCAGCGCGGGGACAGTTAGCAATCAGCCCCAGCATTTT.

This clone was detected a few times. V gene TRBV28 combines with J gene TRBJ1-5, with 8 bases identical to TRBD1. CDR3 length equals 15 residues. Germline loops: CDR1 MDHEN, CDR2 SYDVKM. V shed 7 bases and J 1 base; nucleotides not matched to a gene: 6. The CDR3 sequence: CASTRQGNSNQPQHF. Written as DNA, the CDR3 is TGTGCCAGCACCCGACAGGGGAACAGCAATCAGCCCCAGCATTTT.

J is TRBJ2-3 and V is TRBV12-3 or TRBV12-4; no firm D call. The V and J ends lost 6 bases and 4 bases respectively, with 11 bases between them. This CDR3 has 13 amino acids. For the CDR3, the DNA is TGTGCCAGCAGCCCCGTGGGCGCAGATACGCAGTATTTT. Its protein is CASSPVGADTQYF.

This chain joins TRBV10-2 and TRBJ1-2; no clear D. This CDR3 comprises 14 residues. The germline V and J ends were trimmed by 2 bases and 2 bases, with 9 bases remaining between them. Germline V lookup: CDR1 WSHSY, CDR2 SAAADI. CDR3 sequence reads: CASSETRGNYGYTF. CDR3 DNA: TGCGCCAGCAGTGAGACCCGAGGGAACTATGGCTACACCTTC.

The chain carries TRBV29-1 and TRBJ2-3; TRBD2 might be the D (5 bases). The CDR3 is 16 amino acids. Trimming stripped 6 bases from V and 0 bases from J, with 19 bases between. Germline lookup yields CDR1 SQVTM and CDR2 ANQGSEA. CDR3 amino acids: CSVQTPSGASTDTQYF. The DNA of the CDR3 is TGCAGCGTCCAGACCCCAAGCGGAGCCAGCACAGATACGCAGTATTTT.

This rearrangement joins TRBV3-1 (or the pseudogene TRBV3-2) to TRBJ2-1, with TRBD2 identical over 9 bases. Trimming removed 1 base from V and 3 bases from J; junction bases left unmatched: 4. The CDR3 is 16 amino acids. The germline V gene has CDR1 LGHDT and CDR2 YNNKEL (reference sequence). CDR3 in DNA: TGTGCCAGCAGCCAAGGTGCTAGCGGGATCTACAATGAGCAGTTCTTC. Translating it yields CASSQGASGIYNEQFF.

This chain connects TRBV25-1 to TRBJ2-7; 9 nucleotides align to TRBD1. J lost 2 bases, V lost 4 bases, and 3 bases had no gene match. Germline CDR1 reads MGHDK; CDR2 reads SYGVNS. There are 14 residues in the CDR3. The CDR3 nucleotides read TGTGCCAGCAGTGGGGGACAGGGTCCCTACGAGCAGTACTTC. Amino acid sequence: CASSGGQGPYEQYF.

This rearrangement joins TRBV5-1 to TRBJ2-2, with 8 positions matching TRBD1. This CDR3 is built from 17 residues. The V gene end was trimmed by 0 bases and the J gene end by 5 bases; junction bases not matched to a gene: 9. Germline CDR1 SGHRS, CDR2 YFSETQ. CDR3: CASSLVSRNRGTGELFF. In nucleotides, the CDR3 is TGCGCCAGCAGCTTGGTCAGTAGAAACAGGGGGACCGGGGAGCTGTTTTTT.

The chain has TRBV4-1 and TRBJ2-5; 7 bases align to TRBD1. Germline assignment: CDR1 MGHRA and CDR2 YSYEKL. The CDR3 is 19 residues long. V lost 0 bases and J lost 1; bases outside the gene matches: 14. Written as DNA, the CDR3 is TGCGCCAGCAGCCAAGATCGGGGTTGGGAGAGGGGGCTCCAAGAGACCCAGTACTTC. Translation gives CASSQDRGWERGLQETQYF.

This clone has more than one count but fewer than ten. V gene TRBV2 combines with J gene TRBJ1-2; TRBD1 is a possible D gene (5 bases). Trimming took 6 bases from V and 5 from J, leaving 13 bases between them. Germline V gene sequence: CDR1 SNHLY, CDR2 FYNNEI. This CDR3 has 13 residues. The CDR3 nucleotides are TGTGCCAGCAGCGGCAGCAGGGTATATGGCTACACCTTC. It is translated as CASSGSRVYGYTF.

The J gene is TRBJ1-1, the V gene TRBV5-1; 9 bases map to TRBD1. This CDR3 has 15 residues. The ends lost 4 bases at V and 5 bases at J; junction bases unmatched: 9. Germline V gives CDR1 SGHRS, CDR2 YFSETQ. CDR3 region: CASSHPGQGSTEAFF. The CDR3, as DNA: TGCGCCAGCAGCCATCCGGGACAGGGATCTACTGAAGCTTTCTTT.

The gene calls are TRBV19 and TRBJ1-1, with 10 positions matching TRBD1. V was clipped by 6 bases and J by 8 bases; unmatched bases: 6. This CDR3 region has 13 residues. Looked up from germline, CDR1 is LNHDA and CDR2 is SQIVND (reference sequence). CDR3 residues: CASSGQGGKEAFF. CDR3 DNA: TGTGCCAGTAGCGGACAGGGGGGCAAGGAAGCTTTCTTT. The full variable domain, in which reference TRBV19 and TRBJ1-1 provide the parts outside the CDR3, is DGGITQSPKYLFRKEGQNVTLSCEQNLNHDAMYWYRQDPGQGLRLIYYSQIVNDFQKGDIAEGYSVSREKKESFPLTVTSAQKNPTAFYLCASSGQGGKEAFFGQGTRLTVV.

The chain recombines TRBV19 with TRBJ1-5; 8 bases map to TRBD1. V gave up 10 bases and J gave up 4 bases; unmatched junction bases: 12. CDR1 is LNHDA, CDR2 SQIVND, per germline (reference sequence). The CDR3 consists of 15 residues. The CDR3 loop is CATTFGQGTNQPQHF. The CDR3 nucleotides are TGTGCCACAACCTTCGGACAGGGCACTAATCAGCCCCAGCATTTT.

This clone was counted a single time. The V and J genes are TRBV7-8 and TRBJ2-7; 12 nucleotides line up with TRBD2. J lost 7 bases, V lost 0 bases, and 7 bases had no gene match. This CDR3 has 16 amino acids. Germline V gene sequence: CDR1 SGHVS, CDR2 FQNEAQ. Written as DNA, the CDR3 is TGTGCCAGCAGCTTAGCCTTGCCTAGCGGGAGGGGGGAGCAGTACTTC. As protein: CASSLALPSGRGEQYF. Full variable domain (remainder filled in from reference TRBV7-8 and TRBJ2-7): GAGVSQSPRYKVAKRGQDVALRCDPISGHVSLFWYQQALGQGPEFLTYFQNEAQLDKSGLPSDRFFAERPEGSVSTLKIQRTQQEDSAVYLCASSLALPSGRGEQYFGPGTRLTVT.

This clone appeared a few times. The genes are TRBV11-2 and TRBJ1-6; D uncertain. Germline CDR1 reads SGHAT; CDR2 reads FQNNGV. The CDR3 sequence is 16 residues long. V gave up 5 bases and J gave up 4 bases, with 15 bases separating them. Here the CDR3 reads CASSPDEFKYNSPLHF. CDR3 coding DNA: TGTGCCAGCAGCCCCGATGAGTTCAAGTATAATTCACCCCTCCACTTT.

The V call is TRBV6-6, the J call TRBJ1-6; 8 bases align to TRBD1. The CDR3 totals 15 residues. From germline, CDR1 is MNHNY and CDR2 SVGAGI (reference sequence). The V gene end was trimmed by 0 bases and the J gene end by 9 bases; junction bases not matched to a gene: 4. The DNA for the CDR3 is TGTGCCAGCAGTTACTCGCAGGGGGCAGGTTCACCCCTCCACTTT. This gives the protein CASSYSQGAGSPLHF.

V usage is TRBV6-5 and J usage is TRBJ2-5, with TRBD2 matching 12 bases. Germline CDR1 is MNHEY and CDR2 is SVGAGI. Trimming at V came to 8 bases and at J to 4 bases, leaving 5 bases not matched to a gene. This CDR3 spans 14 amino acids. The CDR3: CASLAGGPRETQYF. Written as DNA, the CDR3 is TGTGCCAGCCTAGCGGGAGGGCCCCGAGAGACCCAGTACTTC.

This clone was counted between two and nine times. The chain recombines TRBV6-6 with TRBJ2-7; 8 bases align to TRBD1. Germline trimming cut 6 bases from V and 1 base from J; bases unmatched to any gene: 8. This CDR3 spans 15 amino acids. The V gene's germline CDR1 is MNHNY and CDR2 SVGAGI (reference sequence). The CDR3 sequence: CASSRLGQGSYEQYF. CDR3 nucleotides: TGTGCCAGCAGCCGCCTTGGACAGGGATCCTACGAGCAGTACTTC.

The V call is TRBV27, the J call TRBJ2-7, with D perhaps TRBD1 (6 bases). The germline gives CDR1 MNHEY, CDR2 SMNVEV (reference sequence). The CDR3 spans 14 residues. Trimming took 7 bases from V and 5 from J, leaving 18 bases between them. The CDR3 DNA reads TGTGCCAGCACCCAGTCCCGGGACATCAACGAGCAGTACTTC. This encodes CASTQSRDINEQYF.